These 18 T cell receptor delta chains were sequenced from one sample in a study of Vδ1+ human thymocytes. Broader study findings: In the thymus, TRG and TRD repertoires looked highly polyclonal with Gaussian CDR3 lengths.

RNA was extracted from the cells and then reverse transcribed. The CDR3 regions were amplified by multiplex PCR from V-gene primers to a constant-region primer. TCRdb made new clone calls on the multiplex PCR reads using CATT. This sample has 45,000 to 75,000 delta-chain clones; roughly 15% occur once, and the top ten carry roughly 0.37%. Antigens for these TCRs are unknown. Material: Vdelta1+ gamma-delta thymocytes from the thymus. This sample's subset: FACS-sorted CD3+ TCRalphabeta- TCRVdelta1+ TCRVdelta2- thymocytes. These receptors were taken from a girl under two years old who had congenital heart surgery.

This chain uses TRDV1 with TRDJ1; TRDD3 matches 12 bases. Germline lookup yields CDR1 TSWWSYY and CDR2 QGS. The CDR3 contains 24 residues. V lost 1 base to trimming and J lost 0 bases; unmatched junction nucleotides: 24. The CDR3 sequence is CALGEPFPTWGIRASPLYTDKLIF. The CDR3 nucleotides are TGTGCTCTTGGGGAACCCTTTCCTACCTGGGGGATACGCGCTTCTCCCCTGTACACCGATAAACTCATCTTT.

This clone showed up just once. V is TRDV1 and J is TRDJ1, with 8 bases identical to TRDD2. Unmatched junction bases numbered 17, after V lost 5 bases and J lost 3 bases. This CDR3 is 18 amino acids long. Germline V gene data show CDR1 as TSWWSYY and CDR2 as QGS. This chain's CDR3 is CALGIFLRRVGVPDKLIF. CDR3 coding DNA: TGTGCTCTTGGGATCTTCCTACGCCGGGTGGGGGTCCCCGATAAACTCATCTTT.

This chain uses TRDV1 with TRDJ1; either TRDD1 or TRDD3 may supply D (5 bases each). Germline V gene data show CDR1 as TSWWSYY and CDR2 as QGS. V was clipped by 2 bases and J by 1 base, with 14 bases between them. The CDR3 consists of 16 residues. CDR3 protein: CALGEYSSWATDKLIF. CDR3 bases: TGTGCTCTTGGGGAATATAGTAGCTGGGCCACCGATAAACTCATCTTT.

This chain joins TRDV1 and TRDJ1; perhaps TRDD2 as D (6 bases). The CDR3 extends over 17 amino acids. Trimming left V 0 bases short and J 1 base short, with 15 bases between. Per the germline V gene, CDR1 is TSWWSYY and CDR2 is QGS. The CDR3 region has the DNA TGTGCTCTTGGGGAACTCTCCTACCGGGACCCCACCGATAAACTCATCTTT. Translating gives CALGELSYRDPTDKLIF.

For this clone: Just one base apart from a much larger clone, this may be a read error. Other DNA sequences within the sample encode an identical CDR3. The rearrangement uses TRAV29/DV5 and TRDJ1, with a possible D match to TRDD3 (5 bases). Germline CDR1 and CDR2: NSMFDY and ISSIKDK. The CDR3 sequence is 13 residues long. Trimming cost V 0 bases and J 3 bases, with 9 bases left between them. The CDR3 sequence is CAASGGPADKLIF. Here the CDR3 DNA reads TGTGCAGCAAGCGGGGGACCAGCCGATAAACTCATCTTT.

The chain joins TRDV1 to TRDJ1; 10 positions agree with TRDD3. CDR3 length equals 22 residues. J gave up 0 bases and V 4 bases, and 23 bases lay outside the gene matches. Per the germline V gene, CDR1 is TSWWSYY and CDR2 is QGS. In DNA, the CDR3 is TGTGCTCTTGGGGGTCCCCCCTGTCTCGGGGGGGATACGCCCCCTTACACCGATAAACTCATCTTT. As protein: CALGGPPCLGGDTPPYTDKLIF.

This clone was seen only a few times. The chain recombines TRDV1 with TRDJ1; 13 nucleotides line up with TRDD3. Germline V gene sequence: CDR1 TSWWSYY, CDR2 QGS. The CDR3 has 21 amino acids. The V segment lost 1 base and the J segment 0 bases; nucleotides outside the gene matches: 14. The CDR3 coding sequence is TGTGCTCTTGGGGAACCGTACGGCACCGACTGGGGGATACGCTACACCGATAAACTCATCTTT. This encodes CALGEPYGTDWGIRYTDKLIF.

The rearrangement links TRDV1 to TRDJ1; D gene unclear. The V gene lost 1 base and the J gene lost 0 bases, with 15 bases spanning the gap. This CDR3 region has 17 residues. Germline assignment: CDR1 TSWWSYY and CDR2 QGS. The CDR3 nucleotides are TGTGCTCTTGGGGAACCCTCGGGACTGCTCTACACCGATAAACTCATCTTT. As protein: CALGEPSGLLYTDKLIF.

This clone has a handful of counts. V gene TRDV1 combines with J gene TRDJ1; D might be TRDD2 (6 bases). CDR3 size: 21 residues. V was cut by 4 bases and J by 1 base, with 31 bases left in between. From germline, CDR1 is TSWWSYY and CDR2 QGS. Here the CDR3 reads CALGVSILPILASSSTDKLIF. DNA of the CDR3: TGTGCTCTTGGGGTATCGATCCTACCCATACTGGCTTCTTCCTCCACCGATAAACTCATCTTT.

On this clone itself: This specimen includes other DNA sequences encoding the same CDR3. The rearrangement uses TRAV29/DV5 and TRDJ1, with TRDD3 identical over 8 bases. Germline V gene lookup returns CDR1 NSMFDY and CDR2 ISSIKDK. This CDR3 is built from 16 residues. The CDR3 spells CAAPWPELGEYDKLIF. The CDR3 DNA is TGTGCCGCTCCTTGGCCCGAGCTGGGGGAATACGATAAACTCATCTTT.

The chain employs TRDV1 and TRDJ1, with D possibly being TRDD2 (9 bases). CDR3 size: 18 residues. V shed 1 base and J shed 6 bases, with 24 bases lying between them. Germline V gene data show CDR1 as TSWWSYY and CDR2 as QGS. This CDR3 is CALGEPLPTLGEFYKLIF. The DNA for the CDR3 is TGTGCTCTTGGGGAACCCCTTCCTACCCTGGGGGAATTTTATAAACTCATCTTT.

This clone has a handful of counts. The chain employs TRDV1 and TRDJ1; 10 bases are a match to TRDD3. The V gene's germline CDR1 is TSWWSYY and CDR2 QGS. After removal of 2 bases from V and 0 bases from J, the junction contained 15 bases not matched to a gene. There are 20 residues in the CDR3. For the CDR3, the DNA is TGTGCTCTTGGGGAAGGTACGTACTGGGGGATCCCCGCGTACACCGATAAACTCATCTTT. Residues: CALGEGTYWGIPAYTDKLIF.

The rearrangement uses TRDV1 and TRDJ1, with 10 bases matching TRDD3. Germline V gene data show CDR1 as TSWWSYY and CDR2 as QGS. The CDR3 has 23 amino acids. Trimming at V came to 0 bases and at J to 0 bases, leaving 22 bases not matched to a gene. CDR3 sequence (DNA): TGTGCTCTTGGGGAACTTCGAGGTTTCCCGCTTACACTGGGGGATTTCTACACCGATAAACTCATCTTT. The encoded protein is CALGELRGFPLTLGDFYTDKLIF.

This clone was observed a handful of times. The chain combines TRDV1 with TRDJ1; D perhaps matches TRDD3 (5 bases). The CDR3 runs 20 residues. Per the germline V gene, CDR1 is TSWWSYY and CDR2 is QGS. Trimming cost V 5 bases and J 0 bases, with 28 bases left between them. CDR3 nucleotides: TGTGCTCTTGGGCCGCTCGAGGCTGCCCCATTTCGGGGAAACACCGATAAACTCATCTTT. Its translation: CALGPLEAAPFRGNTDKLIF.

The chain links TRDV3 to TRDJ1; perhaps TRDD2 as D (6 bases). Germline V gene data show CDR1 as TVYSNPD and CDR2 as GDNSRS (reference sequence). Trimming took off 1 base at V and 10 bases at J, with 25 bases between the two ends. The CDR3 length is 15 residues. Here the CDR3 DNA reads TGTGCCTTTATATTACCGAAGGCCTTCCCGCGAGGACTCATCTTT. Translating it yields CAFILPKAFPRGLIF.

The chain joins TRDV1 to TRDJ1; perhaps TRDD2 as D (6 bases). CDR1 and CDR2 from the germline V gene are TSWWSYY and QGS. V was trimmed by 0 bases and J by 0 bases, leaving 20 bases between them. The CDR3 sequence is 19 residues long. CDR3 coding DNA: TGTGCTCTTGGGGAACTTCCTACCGGAGCTGGGATGTACACCGATAAACTCATCTTT. Translating gives CALGELPTGAGMYTDKLIF.

This rearrangement joins TRDV1 to TRDJ2; D is perhaps TRDD1, TRDD2 or TRDD3 (5 bases each). Germline assignment: CDR1 TSWWSYY and CDR2 QGS. The CDR3 consists of 22 residues. Trimming took 2 bases from V and 1 from J, leaving 29 bases between them. In nucleotides, the CDR3 is TGTGCTCTTGGGGAAACTCCCTACCATAGTGGGGACCTACCCCTTTTGACAGCACAACTCTTCTTT. Residues: CALGETPYHSGDLPLLTAQLFF.

The chain has TRDV1 and TRDJ1, with D uncertain. The germline V and J ends were trimmed by 6 bases and 4 bases, with 24 bases remaining between them. Germline-derived CDR1 and CDR2 are TSWWSYY and QGS. CDR3 length equals 17 residues. The chain's CDR3 is CALGNLKDGWSFDKLIF. CDR3 nucleotide sequence: TGTGCTCTTGGCAACCTGAAGGACGGGTGGAGCTTCGATAAACTCATCTTT.